This T cell receptor beta chain was documented in a study of spatial heterogeneity in lung cancer (dated by TCRdb to the late 2010s). A note on the overall study: More beta-chain than alpha-chain transcripts were consistently detected, likely reflecting higher beta-chain transcript abundance. In the raw uncorrected reads, each unique combination of TCR and UMI appeared on average more than ten times. In non-small cell lung cancer, the study made a quantitative comparison of TCR alpha and beta repertoires among multiple tumor regions, matched nontumor lung and blood. Nonsynonymous mutation counts, determined by whole-exome sequencing of tumor tissue, were related to features of the TCR repertoire. Both alpha and beta chains were TCR-sequenced in samples taken at surgery, namely 220 tumor regions, around 70 matched nontumor lung samples and about 52 PBMC samples. Results the study describes overall, beyond this receptor: Additional single-cell paired TCR alpha and beta sequencing was considered necessary to confirm, at a functional level, the hypothesis that regional TCRs recognize regional mutations. Ubiquitous expanded tumor TCRs were found in blood more often at tumor resection than at routine follow-up.

The protocol used for the library was 5' RACE. For sequencing, a NextSeq 500 was employed. The TCR library protocol attached a unique molecular identifier to each TCR cDNA molecule to allow correction of PCR and sequencing errors. As for how the authors treated the data: TCR identification, UMI-based error correction and CDR3 extraction were all carried out with Decombinator tools. Expanded TCRs were defined as those above a frequency of 2 per 1,000, corresponding to the top 1% of the tumor frequency distribution. Rényi diversity was computed with the R vegan package after subsampling each repertoire 100 times to 5,000 TCRs. CDR3 similarity networks were constructed using string-kernel similarity of amino acid triplets, with links drawn between CDR3s whose pairwise similarity was above 0.82. Through fastp at Q25 and MiXCR, TCRdb rebuilt clones from the public reads, retaining in-frame beta chains. Entries are consolidated by CDR3 protein sequence, retaining the most common genes and DNA. The V and J calls were not made by the authors but by TCRdb's processing. The sample contains 35,000 to 45,000 distinct CDR3 sequences, under 8% of them found a single time. Around 30% of the sample is in the top ten clones.

From the cysteine through the phenylalanine, the CDR3 covers 14 amino acids. The retained sequence is limited to the CDR3, 42 bases, with the frame set at the first base. As encoded in the germline V gene (reference sequence), CDR1 is DFQATT while CDR2 is SNEGSKA. The junction shows trimming of 6 bases on V and 10 bases on J, and the gene matches do not reach 12 bases of it. The label giving this sample's time point can be read as: sample taken at primary tumor resection. Donors were around 71 patients with early-stage, untreated non-small cell lung cancer from the lung TRACERx cohort. Without any cell sorting, TCR sequencing was performed on whole RNA extracted either from tumor and nontumor lung tissue or from cryopreserved PBMC samples. Patients were selected for TCR sequencing only if sufficient RNA was available from at least two tumor regions. This clonotype came up many times. Its antigen is unknown. Base qualities are not at hand, and no much larger clone is one base apart.

This chain is built from TRBV20-1 and TRBJ2-1; 10 of the junction bases match TRBD1. The receptor's source is a female donor with early-stage non-small cell lung cancer. The input for sequencing was PBMCs, taken at surgery. The encoded CDR3 is CSARTGTGDDEQFF. The nucleotide sequence reads TGCAGTGCCCGAACCGGGACAGGGGACGACGAGCAGTTCTTC.